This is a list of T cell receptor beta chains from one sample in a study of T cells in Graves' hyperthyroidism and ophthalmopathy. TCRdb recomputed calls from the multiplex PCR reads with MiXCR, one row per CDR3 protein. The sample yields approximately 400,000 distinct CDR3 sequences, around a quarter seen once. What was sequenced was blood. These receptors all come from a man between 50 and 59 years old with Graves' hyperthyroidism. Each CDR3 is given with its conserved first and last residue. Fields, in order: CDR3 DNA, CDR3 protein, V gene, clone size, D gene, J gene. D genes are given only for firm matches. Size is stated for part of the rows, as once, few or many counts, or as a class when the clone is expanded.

CDR3nt: TGTGCCAGCAGCCAAAATGGGGCCAACCTCAACGAGCAGTACTTC
CDR3aa: CASSQNGANLNEQYF
v_gene: TRBV3-1
abundance: many
d_gene: NA
j_gene: TRBJ2-7

CDR3nt: TGCAGCGTTGAACTGGGGCAGGGACTCTCTAACTATGGCTACACCTTC
CDR3aa: CSVELGQGLSNYGYTF
v_gene: TRBV29-1
abundance: NA
d_gene: NA
j_gene: TRBJ1-2

CDR3nt: TGTGCCATCAGTTACTCGAATGGTAACACTGAAGCTTTCTTT
CDR3aa: CAISYSNGNTEAFF
v_gene: TRBV6-5
abundance: once
d_gene: NA
j_gene: TRBJ1-1

CDR3nt: TGTGCCAGCAGTCCTGCCGGACAGGGGGCATTTAATGGCTACACCTTC
CDR3aa: CASSPAGQGAFNGYTF
v_gene: TRBV6-1
abundance: NA
d_gene: TRBD1
j_gene: TRBJ1-2

CDR3nt: TGCAGTGCTAGAGACGTCCATGAGCAGTTCTTC
CDR3aa: CSARDVHEQFF
v_gene: TRBV20-1
abundance: few
d_gene: NA
j_gene: TRBJ2-1

CDR3nt: TGCGCCAGCAGCATTACGGGAGATACGCAGTATTTT
CDR3aa: CASSITGDTQYF
v_gene: TRBV5-1
abundance: many
d_gene: NA
j_gene: TRBJ2-3

CDR3nt: TGTGCCACCCGAGCGGGACATACCGGGGAGCTGTTTTTT
CDR3aa: CATRAGHTGELFF
v_gene: TRBV28
abundance: NA
d_gene: NA
j_gene: TRBJ2-2

CDR3nt: TGTGCCAGCAGCGACCTGGCCGCCGGTGGTACGCAGTATTTT
CDR3aa: CASSDLAAGGTQYF
v_gene: TRBV3-1
abundance: many
d_gene: NA
j_gene: TRBJ2-3

CDR3nt: TGCAGTGTAACTAGCGGTGGGGTAGATACGCAGTATTTT
CDR3aa: CSVTSGGVDTQYF
v_gene: TRBV20-1
abundance: few
d_gene: TRBD2
j_gene: TRBJ2-3

CDR3nt: TGTGCCAGCCTGAAGGCACACAATGAGCAGTTCTTC
CDR3aa: CASLKAHNEQFF
v_gene: TRBV2
abundance: many
d_gene: NA
j_gene: TRBJ2-1

CDR3nt: TGCGCCAGCAGCGCCAGGGGCGCGAACACCGGGGAGCTGTTTTTT
CDR3aa: CASSARGANTGELFF
v_gene: TRBV5-1
abundance: NA
d_gene: NA
j_gene: TRBJ2-2

CDR3nt: TGTGCCAGTCGGTACCTTCAGGCGGCGAGCAATCAGCCCCAGCATTTT
CDR3aa: CASRYLQAASNQPQHF
v_gene: TRBV19
abundance: NA
d_gene: NA
j_gene: TRBJ1-5

CDR3nt: TGTGCCAGCAGGGGCCGTGGGGACACTGAAGCTTTCTTT
CDR3aa: CASRGRGDTEAFF
v_gene: TRBV28
abundance: many
d_gene: NA
j_gene: TRBJ1-1

CDR3nt: TGTGCCAGCAGTTTAGGGACTAGCGGGAGATGGAGAGAGACCCAGTACTTC
CDR3aa: CASSLGTSGRWRETQYF
v_gene: TRBV12-3/TRBV12-4
abundance: many
d_gene: TRBD2
j_gene: TRBJ2-5

CDR3nt: TGTGCCAGCAGCTTAGAGGCGGGAGGGCCGTGGGGTGAGCAGTTCTTC
CDR3aa: CASSLEAGGPWGEQFF
v_gene: TRBV5-6
abundance: NA
d_gene: TRBD2
j_gene: TRBJ2-1

CDR3nt: TGCGCCAGCACCCAACAGGGGCCCTACAATGAGCAGTTCTTC
CDR3aa: CASTQQGPYNEQFF
v_gene: TRBV5-1
abundance: many
d_gene: TRBD1
j_gene: TRBJ2-1

CDR3nt: TGCAGCGCGTATTGGGACCGCTATGGCTACACCTTC
CDR3aa: CSAYWDRYGYTF
v_gene: TRBV29-1
abundance: many
d_gene: NA
j_gene: TRBJ1-2

CDR3nt: TGCGCCAGCAGCTTGCAGGACTACCCCTACGAGCAGTACTTC
CDR3aa: CASSLQDYPYEQYF
v_gene: TRBV5-1
abundance: NA
d_gene: NA
j_gene: TRBJ2-7

CDR3nt: TGTGCCTGGACTCAAGGGGAGCTATCTAGCACAGATACGCAGTATTTT
CDR3aa: CAWTQGELSSTDTQYF
v_gene: TRBV30
abundance: once
d_gene: NA
j_gene: TRBJ2-3

CDR3nt: TGCAGTGCCCTACTCGGCCGCAATGAGCAGTTCTTC
CDR3aa: CSALLGRNEQFF
v_gene: TRBV20-1
abundance: few
d_gene: NA
j_gene: TRBJ2-1

CDR3nt: TGTGCCAGCAGTCCCCCGGGACGGGGAAAGACCCAGTACTTC
CDR3aa: CASSPPGRGKTQYF
v_gene: TRBV12-3/TRBV12-4
abundance: NA
d_gene: NA
j_gene: TRBJ2-5

CDR3nt: TGTGCCAGCAGTGTAATTGGGGGGAACCAAGAGACCCAGTACTTC
CDR3aa: CASSVIGGNQETQYF
v_gene: TRBV2
abundance: many
d_gene: NA
j_gene: TRBJ2-5

CDR3nt: TGTGCCAGCAGTTCTGAGGGTAGCTCCTACAATGAGCAGTTCTTC
CDR3aa: CASSSEGSSYNEQFF
v_gene: TRBV6-2/TRBV6-3
abundance: few
d_gene: NA
j_gene: TRBJ2-1

CDR3nt: TGTGCCATCAGTGTGGGGCCTTCAGATACGCAGTATTTT
CDR3aa: CAISVGPSDTQYF
v_gene: TRBV10-3
abundance: few
d_gene: NA
j_gene: TRBJ2-3

CDR3nt: TGTGCCAGCAGCGGATACAGGGGGGGGACCATGAACACTGAAGCTTTCTTT
CDR3aa: CASSGYRGGTMNTEAFF
v_gene: TRBV5-5
abundance: few
d_gene: TRBD1
j_gene: TRBJ1-1

CDR3nt: TGTGCCAGCAGTTTACTCGGGGCAGGGGAGCAGTTCTTC
CDR3aa: CASSLLGAGEQFF
v_gene: TRBV12-3/TRBV12-4
abundance: few
d_gene: NA
j_gene: TRBJ2-1

CDR3nt: TGTGCCAGCAGCTTTCGGGGGAGAGGCACAGATACGCAGTATTTT
CDR3aa: CASSFRGRGTDTQYF
v_gene: TRBV11-3
abundance: many
d_gene: NA
j_gene: TRBJ2-3

CDR3nt: TGTGCCAGCAGTTATAGCGGGGCCAATCAGCCCCAGCATTTT
CDR3aa: CASSYSGANQPQHF
v_gene: TRBV6-1
abundance: few
d_gene: NA
j_gene: TRBJ1-5

CDR3nt: TGTGCCAGTACCAGTTTCAATCAGCCCCAGCATTTT
CDR3aa: CASTSFNQPQHF
v_gene: TRBV19
abundance: NA
d_gene: NA
j_gene: TRBJ1-5

CDR3nt: TGTGCCACCAGAGAGATTACGGGTGGACTAGCCGCGAGCTCCTACAATGAGCAGTTCTTC
CDR3aa: CATREITGGLAASSYNEQFF
v_gene: TRBV15
abundance: NA
d_gene: TRBD2
j_gene: TRBJ2-1

CDR3nt: TGTGCCACCAGCGAAGACAGGGGAGTCTACGAGCAGTACTTC
CDR3aa: CATSEDRGVYEQYF
v_gene: TRBV15
abundance: many
d_gene: TRBD1
j_gene: TRBJ2-7

CDR3nt: TGCAGCGTTCGGCCCCCAGGGACTCCCGCGCAGTACTTC
CDR3aa: CSVRPPGTPAQYF
v_gene: TRBV29-1
abundance: many
d_gene: NA
j_gene: TRBJ2-7

CDR3nt: TGCAGTGCTAGTTGGACAGGGGGCGCCGGGGAGCTGTTTTTT
CDR3aa: CSASWTGGAGELFF
v_gene: TRBV20-1
abundance: NA
d_gene: TRBD1
j_gene: TRBJ2-2

CDR3nt: TGTGCCAGCAGTTACTCGGGTATGGATGAAAAACTGTTTTTT
CDR3aa: CASSYSGMDEKLFF
v_gene: TRBV6-5
abundance: few
d_gene: NA
j_gene: TRBJ1-4

CDR3nt: TGTGCCAGCAGCCTCCTGGATGAAAAACTGTTTTTT
CDR3aa: CASSLLDEKLFF
v_gene: TRBV28
abundance: many
d_gene: NA
j_gene: TRBJ1-4

CDR3nt: TGTGCCTGGACCTCAGGGATCCTGGGAGAGACCCAGTACTTC
CDR3aa: CAWTSGILGETQYF
v_gene: TRBV30
abundance: NA
d_gene: NA
j_gene: TRBJ2-5

CDR3nt: TGTGCCAGCAGAAATCCGGTGGGGGGGCCGGGGGAGACCCAGTACTTC
CDR3aa: CASRNPVGGPGETQYF
v_gene: TRBV11-3
abundance: many
d_gene: NA
j_gene: TRBJ2-5

CDR3nt: TGTGCCAGCAGTGAAAACTTAGGGTTCGATAACTATGGCTACACCTTC
CDR3aa: CASSENLGFDNYGYTF
v_gene: TRBV6-1
abundance: NA
d_gene: NA
j_gene: TRBJ1-2

CDR3nt: TGTGCCAGCAGTTTATGGGGTAACAATGAGCAGTTCTTC
CDR3aa: CASSLWGNNEQFF
v_gene: TRBV27
abundance: many
d_gene: NA
j_gene: TRBJ2-1

CDR3nt: TGCGCCAGCAGCCAAGAAGGAAAGGCGTATGGCTACACCTTC
CDR3aa: CASSQEGKAYGYTF
v_gene: TRBV4-1
abundance: NA
d_gene: NA
j_gene: TRBJ1-2

CDR3nt: TGCGCCAGCAGCTCGCCTAGCGGACCAAACACCGGGGAGCTGTTTTTT
CDR3aa: CASSSPSGPNTGELFF
v_gene: TRBV5-1
abundance: NA
d_gene: TRBD2
j_gene: TRBJ2-2

CDR3nt: TGTGCCAGCTCACCGGAGGGCACTGAAGCTTTCTTT
CDR3aa: CASSPEGTEAFF
v_gene: TRBV18
abundance: many
d_gene: NA
j_gene: TRBJ1-1

CDR3nt: TGCAGTGCTAGGGGGGCGGGGGGCTCCGAGCAGTACTTC
CDR3aa: CSARGAGGSEQYF
v_gene: TRBV20-1
abundance: NA
d_gene: TRBD2
j_gene: TRBJ2-7

CDR3nt: TGTGCCTGGAGTCCCCGCGGGGAGCAGTACTTC
CDR3aa: CAWSPRGEQYF
v_gene: TRBV30
abundance: NA
d_gene: NA
j_gene: TRBJ2-7

CDR3nt: TGTGCCAGCAACCAGGTTCCGGACTATGGCTACACCTTC
CDR3aa: CASNQVPDYGYTF
v_gene: TRBV5-5
abundance: NA
d_gene: NA
j_gene: TRBJ1-2

CDR3nt: TGTGCCAGCAGCCTAGGTGACTTAAACTCCTACAATGAGCAGTTCTTC
CDR3aa: CASSLGDLNSYNEQFF
v_gene: TRBV7-2
abundance: many
d_gene: NA
j_gene: TRBJ2-1

CDR3nt: TGTGCCAGCAGCTTACTCACATCTGAGTCCTCCGGGGAGCTGTTTTTT
CDR3aa: CASSLLTSESSGELFF
v_gene: TRBV11-1
abundance: few
d_gene: NA
j_gene: TRBJ2-2

CDR3nt: TGTGCCAGCAGACCCGGGGGGTCCCAGGAGCAGTACTTC
CDR3aa: CASRPGGSQEQYF
v_gene: TRBV6-1
abundance: few
d_gene: TRBD2
j_gene: TRBJ2-7

CDR3nt: TGCAGTGCTAGATTAGAGGAGGGGAGCTCCTATAATTCACCCCTCCACTTT
CDR3aa: CSARLEEGSSYNSPLHF
v_gene: TRBV20-1
abundance: few
d_gene: NA
j_gene: TRBJ1-6

CDR3nt: TGTGCCAGCAGCTCCAGTACTCCTACAACCTATGGCTACACCTTC
CDR3aa: CASSSSTPTTYGYTF
v_gene: TRBV7-9
abundance: NA
d_gene: NA
j_gene: TRBJ1-2